This TCR beta chain was recorded in a study of cytomegalovirus exposure and HLA in healthy donors. Findings of the study overall: The classifier reportedly diagnosed cytomegalovirus status with high sensitivity and specificity. Reportedly, HLA-A and HLA-B alleles of most subjects were accurately predicted from TCR beta.

PCR was performed using 60 Vbeta and 13 Jbeta primers. Libraries were prepared by immunoSEQ multiplex PCR; TCRdb keeps only in-frame clonotypes and omits some of them. The table has about 150,000 clones, about 68% seen once; the top ten hold under 2.5%. Notes on this clone: The antigen is not known. A junction end diverges from the germline sequence, so it may reflect a read error.

There are 12 residues in the CDR3. Germline V lookup: CDR1 MDHEN, CDR2 SYDVKM. The specimen sequenced was PBMCs. The clonotype was recovered from a young man in good health and CMV-seronegative. The chain has TRBV28 and TRBJ2-7, with 10 bases that match TRBD1. In nucleotides, the CDR3 is TGTGCCAGCAGCACCGGGACAGGGGAAGGGGACTTC. Translation gives CASSTGTGEGDF.